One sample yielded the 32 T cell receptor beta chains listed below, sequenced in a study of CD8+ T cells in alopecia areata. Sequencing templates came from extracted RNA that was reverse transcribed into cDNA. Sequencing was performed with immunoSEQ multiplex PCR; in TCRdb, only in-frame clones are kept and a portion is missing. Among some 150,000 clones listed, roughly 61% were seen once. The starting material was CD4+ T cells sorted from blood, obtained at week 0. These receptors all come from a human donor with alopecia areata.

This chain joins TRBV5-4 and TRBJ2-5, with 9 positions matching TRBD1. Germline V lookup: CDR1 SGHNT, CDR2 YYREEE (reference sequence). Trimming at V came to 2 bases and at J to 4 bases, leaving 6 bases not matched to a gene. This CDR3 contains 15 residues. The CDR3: CASSFSTGGRETQYF. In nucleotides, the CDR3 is TGTGCCAGCAGCTTCTCGACAGGGGGGAGAGAGACCCAGTACTTC. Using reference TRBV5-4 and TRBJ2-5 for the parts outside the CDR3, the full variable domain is ETGVTQSPTHLIKTRGQQVTLRCSSQSGHNTVSWYQQALGQGPQFIFQYYREEENGRGNFPPRFSGLQFPNYSSELNVNALELDDSALYLCASSFSTGGRETQYFGPGTRLLVL.

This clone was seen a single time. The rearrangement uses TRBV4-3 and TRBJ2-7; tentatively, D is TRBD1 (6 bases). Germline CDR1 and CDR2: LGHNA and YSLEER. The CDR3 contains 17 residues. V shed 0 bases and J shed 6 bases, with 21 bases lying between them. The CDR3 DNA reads TGCGCCAGCAGCCAAGATGGGGGCGGAGTGGCGGCGAGCGAGCAGTACTTC. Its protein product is CASSQDGGGVAASEQYF.

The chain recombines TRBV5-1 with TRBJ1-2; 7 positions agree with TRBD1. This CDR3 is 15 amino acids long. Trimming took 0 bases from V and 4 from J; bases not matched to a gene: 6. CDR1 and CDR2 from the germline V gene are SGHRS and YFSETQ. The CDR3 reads CASSLATGRSYGYTF. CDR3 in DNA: TGCGCCAGCAGCTTGGCGACAGGGAGGAGCTATGGCTACACCTTC.

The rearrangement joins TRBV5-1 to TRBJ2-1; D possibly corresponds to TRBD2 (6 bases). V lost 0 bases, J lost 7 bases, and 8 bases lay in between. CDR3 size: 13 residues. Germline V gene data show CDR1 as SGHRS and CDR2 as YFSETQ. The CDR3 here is CASSLAGGNEQFF. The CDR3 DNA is TGCGCCAGCAGCTTGGCCGGAGGGAATGAGCAGTTCTTC.

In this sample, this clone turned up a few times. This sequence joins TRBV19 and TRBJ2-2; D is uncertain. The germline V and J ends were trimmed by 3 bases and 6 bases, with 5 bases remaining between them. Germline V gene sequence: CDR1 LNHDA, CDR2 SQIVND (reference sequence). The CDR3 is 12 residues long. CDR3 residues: CASSIGSGELFF. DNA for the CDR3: TGTGCCAGTAGTATTGGTTCCGGGGAGCTGTTTTTT.

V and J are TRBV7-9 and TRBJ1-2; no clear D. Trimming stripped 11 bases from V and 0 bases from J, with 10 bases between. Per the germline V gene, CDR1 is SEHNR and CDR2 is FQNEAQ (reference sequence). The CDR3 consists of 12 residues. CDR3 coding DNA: TGTGCCTATTTCAGTGCTAACTATGGCTACACCTTC. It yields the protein CAYFSANYGYTF.

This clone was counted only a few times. Written as DNA, the CDR3 is TGTGCCAGCAGCTCCTTTCGTGGGCCCCAGCATTTT. Residues: CASSSFRGPQHF. This chain uses TRBV6-5 with TRBJ1-5; D unclear. Germline CDR1 and CDR2: MNHEY and SVGAGI. The CDR3 contains 12 residues. With 6 bases removed from V and 9 bases from J, the gap between germline ends came to 12 bases.

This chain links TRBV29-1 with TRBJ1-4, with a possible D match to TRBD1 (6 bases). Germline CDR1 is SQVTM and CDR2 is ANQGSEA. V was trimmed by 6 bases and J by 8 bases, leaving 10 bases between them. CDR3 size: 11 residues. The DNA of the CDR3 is TGCAGCGTGTCAACAGGGGAAAAACTGTTTTTT. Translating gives CSVSTGEKLFF.

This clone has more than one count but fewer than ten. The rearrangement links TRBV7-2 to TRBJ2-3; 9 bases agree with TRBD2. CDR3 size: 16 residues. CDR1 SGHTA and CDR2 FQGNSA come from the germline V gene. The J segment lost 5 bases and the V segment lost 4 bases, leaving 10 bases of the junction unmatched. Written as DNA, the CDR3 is TGTGCCAGCAGCTATGTAGCGGGGGCTCAGGGAGATACGCAGTATTTT. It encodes CASSYVAGAQGDTQYF.

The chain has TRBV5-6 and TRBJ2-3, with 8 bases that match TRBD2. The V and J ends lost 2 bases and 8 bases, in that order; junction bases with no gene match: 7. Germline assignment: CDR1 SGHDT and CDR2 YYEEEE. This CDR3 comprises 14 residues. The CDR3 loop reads CASSLNPTSGTQYF. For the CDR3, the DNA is TGTGCCAGCAGCTTAAACCCCACTAGCGGTACGCAGTATTTT. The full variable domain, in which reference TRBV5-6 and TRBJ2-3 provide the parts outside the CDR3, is DAGVTQSPTHLIKTRGQQVTLRCSPKSGHDTVSWYQQALGQGPQFIFQYYEEEERQRGNFPDRFSGHQFPNYSSELNVNALLLGDSALYLCASSLNPTSGTQYFGPGTRLTVL.

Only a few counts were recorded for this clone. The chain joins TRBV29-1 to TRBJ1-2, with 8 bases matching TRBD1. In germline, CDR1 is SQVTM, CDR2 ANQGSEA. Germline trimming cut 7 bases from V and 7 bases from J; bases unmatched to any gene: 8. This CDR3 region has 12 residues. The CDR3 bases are TGCAGCGGGAGAGGGACAGGAGGTGGCTACACCTTC. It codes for CSGRGTGGGYTF.

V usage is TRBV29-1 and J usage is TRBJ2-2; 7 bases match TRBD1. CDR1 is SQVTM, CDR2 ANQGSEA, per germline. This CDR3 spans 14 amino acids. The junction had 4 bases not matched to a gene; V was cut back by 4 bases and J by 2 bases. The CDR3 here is CSVVAGGNTGELFF. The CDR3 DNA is TGCAGCGTTGTGGCAGGGGGTAACACCGGGGAGCTGTTTTTT.

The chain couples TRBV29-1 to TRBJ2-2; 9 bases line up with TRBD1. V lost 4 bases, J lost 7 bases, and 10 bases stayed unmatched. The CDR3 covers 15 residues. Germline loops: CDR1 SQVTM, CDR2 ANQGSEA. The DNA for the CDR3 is TGCAGCGTTGGCGAGGACAGGGGTTTAGGCGGGGAGCTGTTTTTT. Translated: CSVGEDRGLGGELFF.

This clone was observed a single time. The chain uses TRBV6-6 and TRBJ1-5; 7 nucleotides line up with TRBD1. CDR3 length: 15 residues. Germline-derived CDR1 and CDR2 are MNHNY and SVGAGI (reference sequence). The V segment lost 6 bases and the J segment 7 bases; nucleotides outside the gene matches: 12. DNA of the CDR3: TGTGCCAGCAGCCGACGACAGGGTGCTGGGCAGCCCCAGCATTTT. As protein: CASSRRQGAGQPQHF.

CDR3 nucleotides: TGCAGCGTTGAAGGGGGCAGCCAAGAGACCCAGTACTTC. Protein product: CSVEGGSQETQYF. The chain links TRBV29-1 to TRBJ2-5; the D gene is possibly TRBD1 (5 bases). Germline values: CDR1 SQVTM, CDR2 ANQGSEA. This CDR3 contains 13 residues. V lost 1 base, J lost 1 base, and 7 bases lay in between.

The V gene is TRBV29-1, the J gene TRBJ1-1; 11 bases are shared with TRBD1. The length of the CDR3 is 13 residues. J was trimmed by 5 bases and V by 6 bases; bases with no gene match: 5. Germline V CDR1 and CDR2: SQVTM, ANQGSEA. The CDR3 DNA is TGCAGCGTATCGGACAGGGGGCTAACTGAAGCTTTCTTT. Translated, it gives CSVSDRGLTEAFF. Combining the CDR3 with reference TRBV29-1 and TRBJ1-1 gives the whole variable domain SAVISQKPSRDICQRGTSLTIQCQVDSQVTMMFWYRQQPGQSLTLIATANQGSEATYESGFVIDKFPISRPNLTFSTLTVSNMSPEDSSIYLCSVSDRGLTEAFFGQGTRLTVV.

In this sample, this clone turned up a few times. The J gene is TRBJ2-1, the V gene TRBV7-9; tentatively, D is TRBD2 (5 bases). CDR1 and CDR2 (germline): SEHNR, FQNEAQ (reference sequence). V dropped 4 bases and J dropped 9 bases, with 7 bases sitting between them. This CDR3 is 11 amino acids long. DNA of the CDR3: TGTGCCAGCAGCTGGGAGAGTGAGCAGTTCTTC. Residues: CASSWESEQFF.

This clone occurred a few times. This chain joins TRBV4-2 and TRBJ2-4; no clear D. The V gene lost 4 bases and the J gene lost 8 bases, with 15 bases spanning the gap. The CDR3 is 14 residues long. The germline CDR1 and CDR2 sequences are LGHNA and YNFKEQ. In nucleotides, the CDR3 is TGTGCCAGCAGCCCACCTATAGGGTCAGACATTCAGTACTTC. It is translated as CASSPPIGSDIQYF.

As DNA, the CDR3 is TGTGCCTGGCAACGAGGGGCCCACCATTCACCCCTCCACTTT. This sequence encodes CAWQRGAHHSPLHF. This chain joins TRBV30 and TRBJ1-6; D is possibly TRBD1 (5 bases). This CDR3 is built from 14 residues. V lost 5 bases and J 8 bases, leaving 16 bases between the germline ends. From germline, CDR1 is GTSNPN and CDR2 SVGIG (reference sequence).

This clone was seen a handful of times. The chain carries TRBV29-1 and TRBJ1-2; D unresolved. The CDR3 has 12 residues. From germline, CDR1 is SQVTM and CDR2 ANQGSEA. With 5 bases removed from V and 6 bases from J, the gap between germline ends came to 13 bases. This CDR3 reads CSVLSGSHGYTF. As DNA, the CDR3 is TGCAGCGTTCTCTCGGGATCCCATGGCTACACCTTC.

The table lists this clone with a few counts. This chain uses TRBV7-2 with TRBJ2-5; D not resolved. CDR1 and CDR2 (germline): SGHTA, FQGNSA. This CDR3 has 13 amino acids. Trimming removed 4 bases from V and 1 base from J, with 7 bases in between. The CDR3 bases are TGTGCCAGCAGCTCGGTAACCCAAGAGACCCAGTACTTC. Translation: CASSSVTQETQYF.

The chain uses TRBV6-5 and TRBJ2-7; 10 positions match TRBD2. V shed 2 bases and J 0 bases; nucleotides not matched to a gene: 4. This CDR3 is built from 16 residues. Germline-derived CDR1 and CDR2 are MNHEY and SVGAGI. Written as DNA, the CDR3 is TGTGCCAGCAGTTACACCCTAGCGGGGGCCTCCTACGAGCAGTACTTC. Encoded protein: CASSYTLAGASYEQYF.

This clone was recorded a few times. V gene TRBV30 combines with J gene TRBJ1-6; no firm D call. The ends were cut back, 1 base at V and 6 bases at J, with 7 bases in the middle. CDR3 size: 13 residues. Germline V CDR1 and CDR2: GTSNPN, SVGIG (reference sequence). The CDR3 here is CAWSGGSNSPLHF. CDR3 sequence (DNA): TGTGCCTGGAGTGGGGGTTCTAATTCACCCCTCCACTTT. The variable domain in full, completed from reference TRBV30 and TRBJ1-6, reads SQTIHQWPATLVQPVGSPLSLECTVEGTSNPNLYWYRQAAGRGLQLLFYSVGIGQISSEVPQNLSASRPQDRQFILSSKKLLLSDSGFYLCAWSGGSNSPLHFGNGTRLTVT.

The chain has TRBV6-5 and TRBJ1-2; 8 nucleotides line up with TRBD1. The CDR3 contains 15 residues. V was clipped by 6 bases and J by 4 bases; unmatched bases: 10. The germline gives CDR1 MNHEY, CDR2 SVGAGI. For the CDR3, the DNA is TGTGCCAGCAGCTCGGCCGGACAGGGCACCTATGGCTACACCTTC. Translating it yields CASSSAGQGTYGYTF.

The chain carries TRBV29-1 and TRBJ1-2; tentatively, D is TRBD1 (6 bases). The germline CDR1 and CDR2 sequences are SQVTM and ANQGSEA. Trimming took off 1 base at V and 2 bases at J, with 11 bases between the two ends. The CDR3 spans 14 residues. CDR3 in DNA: TGCAGCGTTGAAGCGGCAGGGGTAAACTATGGCTACACCTTC. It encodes CSVEAAGVNYGYTF.

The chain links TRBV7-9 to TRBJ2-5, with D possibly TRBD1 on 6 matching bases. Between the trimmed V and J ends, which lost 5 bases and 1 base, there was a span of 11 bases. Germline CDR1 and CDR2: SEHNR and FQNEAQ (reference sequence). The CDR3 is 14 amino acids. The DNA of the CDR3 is TGTGCCAGCAGCACCTGGACAGCCCAAGAGACCCAGTACTTC. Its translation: CASSTWTAQETQYF. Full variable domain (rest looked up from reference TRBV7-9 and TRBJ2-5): DTGVSQNPRHKITKRGQNVTFRCDPISEHNRLYWYRQTLGQGPEFLTYFQNEAQLEKSRLLSDRFSAERPKGSFSTLEIQRTEQGDSAMYLCASSTWTAQETQYFGPGTRLLVL.

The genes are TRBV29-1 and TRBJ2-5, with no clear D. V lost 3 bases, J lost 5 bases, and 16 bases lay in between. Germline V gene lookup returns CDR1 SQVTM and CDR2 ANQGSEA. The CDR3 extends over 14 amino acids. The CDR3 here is CSVESFFSSETQYF. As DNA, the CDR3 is TGCAGCGTTGAGAGTTTTTTCTCCAGTGAGACCCAGTACTTC. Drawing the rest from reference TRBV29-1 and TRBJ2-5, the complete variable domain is SAVISQKPSRDICQRGTSLTIQCQVDSQVTMMFWYRQQPGQSLTLIATANQGSEATYESGFVIDKFPISRPNLTFSTLTVSNMSPEDSSIYLCSVESFFSSETQYFGPGTRLLVL.

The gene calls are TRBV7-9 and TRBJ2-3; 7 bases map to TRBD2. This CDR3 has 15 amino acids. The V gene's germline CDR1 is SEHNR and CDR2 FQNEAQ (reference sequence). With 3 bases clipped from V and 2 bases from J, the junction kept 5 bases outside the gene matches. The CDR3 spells CASSLGGQYTDTQYF. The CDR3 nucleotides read TGTGCCAGCAGCTTGGGAGGGCAGTACACAGATACGCAGTATTTT.

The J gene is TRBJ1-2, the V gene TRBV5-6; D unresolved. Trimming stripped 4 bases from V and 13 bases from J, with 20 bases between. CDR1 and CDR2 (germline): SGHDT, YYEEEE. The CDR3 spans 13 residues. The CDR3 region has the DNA TGTGCCAGCAGCACCTCCAGTTCCCGAAGAGTCACCTTC. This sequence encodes CASSTSSSRRVTF.

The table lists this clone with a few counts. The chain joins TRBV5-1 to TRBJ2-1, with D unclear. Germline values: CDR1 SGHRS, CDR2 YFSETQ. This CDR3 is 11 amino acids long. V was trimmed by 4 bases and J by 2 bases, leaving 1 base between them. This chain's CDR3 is CASSAYNEQFF. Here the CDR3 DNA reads TGCGCCAGCAGCGCCTACAATGAGCAGTTCTTC.

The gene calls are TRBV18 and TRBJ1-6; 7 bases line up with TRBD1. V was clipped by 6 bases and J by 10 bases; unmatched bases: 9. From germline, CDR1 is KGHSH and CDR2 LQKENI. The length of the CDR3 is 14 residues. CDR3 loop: CASSDGTVGSPLHF. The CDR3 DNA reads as TGTGCCAGCTCGGACGGGACAGTAGGATCACCCCTCCACTTT.

CDR3 bases: TGTGCCAGCTCGGGCAGGAACACTGAAGCTTTCTTT. Its protein product is CASSGRNTEAFF. The chain carries TRBV7-9 and TRBJ1-1, with D unresolved. Trimming took off 8 bases at V and 1 base at J, with 8 bases between the two ends. The CDR3 runs to 12 residues. Per the germline V gene, CDR1 is SEHNR and CDR2 is FQNEAQ (reference sequence).